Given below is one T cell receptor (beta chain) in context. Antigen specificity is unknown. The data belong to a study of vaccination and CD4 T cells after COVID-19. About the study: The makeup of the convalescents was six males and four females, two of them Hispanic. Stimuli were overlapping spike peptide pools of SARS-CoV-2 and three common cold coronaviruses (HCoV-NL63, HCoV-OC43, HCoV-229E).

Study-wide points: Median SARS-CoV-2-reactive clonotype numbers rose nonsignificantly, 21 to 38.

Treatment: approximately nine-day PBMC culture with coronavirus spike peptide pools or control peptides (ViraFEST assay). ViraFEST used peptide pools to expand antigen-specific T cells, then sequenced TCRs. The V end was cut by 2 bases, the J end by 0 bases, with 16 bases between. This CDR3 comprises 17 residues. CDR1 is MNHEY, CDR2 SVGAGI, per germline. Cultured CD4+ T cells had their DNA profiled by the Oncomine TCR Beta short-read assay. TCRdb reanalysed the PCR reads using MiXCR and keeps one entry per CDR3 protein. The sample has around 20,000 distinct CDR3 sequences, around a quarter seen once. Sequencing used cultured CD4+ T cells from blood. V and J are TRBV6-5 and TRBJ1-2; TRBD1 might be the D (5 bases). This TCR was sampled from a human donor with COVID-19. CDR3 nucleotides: TGTGCCAGCAGTTACCAGACTGGCGGGGCAACTAACTATGGCTACACCTTC. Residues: CASSYQTGGATNYGYTF.